Below are 16 T cell receptor beta chains sequenced from a single sample in a study of CD8+ T cells in alopecia areata. Treatment described: oral pan-JAK inhibitor, 5-10 mg twice daily. RNA was isolated and reverse transcribed to cDNA, the sequencing template. Produced via immunoSEQ multiplex PCR; TCRdb's table is partial and in-frame only. The sample consists of some 99,000 clones, roughly three fifths of them appearing once. Sequencing used CD8+ T cells sorted from blood, obtained at week 4, from a patient treated with tofacitinib. The source of these receptors is a human donor with alopecia areata.

With regard to this clone: One junction end disagrees with the germline gene, perhaps due to a read error. The V call is TRBV5-6, the J call TRBJ2-5; 10 bases map to TRBD1. CDR3 size: 17 residues. Germline values: CDR1 SGHDT, CDR2 YYEEEE. The CDR3: CASSLSHSGTGESSADF. CDR3 nucleotides: TGTGCCAGCAGTTTGAGCCATTCCGGGACAGGGGAAAGCTCCGCTGACTTC.

The rearrangement links TRBV7-3 to TRBJ2-1; possibly TRBD2 for D (7 bases). This CDR3 spans 15 amino acids. The V gene lost 5 bases and the J gene lost 9 bases, with 20 bases spanning the gap. Germline V gene data show CDR1 as SGHTA and CDR2 as FQGTGA. The CDR3 DNA is TGTGCCAGCAGCCCACAGTGGGGGGGCTGGGGTGAGCAGTTCTTC. Protein product: CASSPQWGGWGEQFF.

This clone was seen only a few times. The CDR3 loop reads CASRGQNTEAFF. CDR3 nucleotides: TGCGCCAGCAGGGGGCAGAACACTGAAGCTTTCTTT. The V call is TRBV23-1, the J call TRBJ1-1; possibly TRBD1 for D (5 bases). TRBV23-1 counts as an open reading frame of uncertain function. CDR3 length: 12 amino acids. Trimming cost V 6 bases and J 1 base, with 6 bases left between them.

This chain links TRBV9 with TRBJ1-5, with unresolved D. V was cut by 2 bases and J by 12 bases, with 12 bases left in between. The V gene's germline CDR1 is SGDLS and CDR2 YYNGEE. The CDR3 loop spans 12 amino acids. CDR3 bases: TGTGCCAGCAGCGTTTCAAGCGATCACCAGCATTTT. Translating it yields CASSVSSDHQHF.

This clone has only a few counts. The chain is built from TRBV7-9 and TRBJ2-7; TRBD1 agrees at 10 bases. This CDR3 is built from 17 residues. Looked up from germline, CDR1 is SEHNR and CDR2 is FQNEAQ (reference sequence). Trimming cost V 1 base and J 0 bases; bases outside gene matches: 6. The DNA for the CDR3 is TGTGCCAGCAGCTTAGGACAGGGGGCTATCTCCTCCTACGAGCAGTACTTC. It codes for CASSLGQGAISSYEQYF.

The CDR3 loop is CASSQALGQGPEQYF. The DNA for the CDR3 is TGCGCCAGCAGCCAAGCCCTGGGACAGGGCCCCGAGCAGTACTTC. The chain uses TRBV4-3 and TRBJ2-7; 9 bases align to TRBD1. V shed 1 base and J 6 bases; nucleotides not matched to a gene: 7. This CDR3 has 15 residues. The V gene's germline CDR1 is LGHNA and CDR2 YSLEER.

The V and J genes are TRBV5-1 and TRBJ1-1, with D tentatively TRBD1 (5 bases). This CDR3 contains 15 residues. V dropped 3 bases and J dropped 1 base, with 13 bases sitting between them. Germline V gene sequence: CDR1 SGHRS, CDR2 YFSETQ. The CDR3: CASSYRGQGNTEAFF. The CDR3 DNA is TGCGCCAGCAGCTATCGCGGGCAGGGGAACACTGAAGCTTTCTTT.

The V and J genes are TRBV4-1 and TRBJ2-1; D may be TRBD2 (6 bases). From germline, CDR1 is MGHRA and CDR2 YSYEKL. The V and J ends lost 0 bases and 8 bases respectively, with 17 bases between them. The CDR3 extends over 16 amino acids. CDR3 coding DNA: TGCGCCAGCAGCCAAGATCGGCGGCCTGGCGGGGATGAGCAGTTCTTC. As protein: CASSQDRRPGGDEQFF.

The chain has TRBV30 and TRBJ2-1, with D possibly being TRBD2 (6 bases). The CDR3 extends over 12 amino acids. The V gene lost 3 bases and the J gene lost 10 bases, with 13 bases spanning the gap. Per the germline V gene, CDR1 is GTSNPN and CDR2 is SVGIG (reference sequence). DNA for the CDR3: TGTGCCTGGAGCTACGTGGGGGGAGAGCAGTTCTTC. Encoded protein: CAWSYVGGEQFF.

This clone was counted a few times. The chain uses TRBV29-1 and TRBJ2-1, with 8 bases lining up with TRBD1. Germline values: CDR1 SQVTM, CDR2 ANQGSEA. The CDR3 loop spans 13 amino acids. With V trimmed by 8 bases and J by 7 bases, 10 bases remained unmatched. CDR3 coding DNA: TGCAGCCCCGGGACAGGCCTGGGGAATGAGCAGTTCTTC. This encodes CSPGTGLGNEQFF.

This clone was observed a few times. This rearrangement joins TRBV7-3 to TRBJ1-6; a weak D match, TRBD1 (6 bases). Germline V lookup: CDR1 SGHTA, CDR2 FQGTGA. V lost 0 bases, J lost 7 bases, and 13 bases lay in between. CDR3 length: 16 amino acids. CDR3 sequence (DNA): TGTGCCAGCAGCTTAACTTCTACAGGGCCCAATTCACCCCTCCACTTT. Protein product: CASSLTSTGPNSPLHF.

This rearrangement joins TRBV7-2 to TRBJ1-2, with 7 bases fitting TRBD1. V lost 6 bases to trimming and J lost 2 bases; unmatched junction nucleotides: 9. This CDR3 contains 15 residues. The germline gives CDR1 SGHTA, CDR2 FQGNSA. The chain's CDR3 is CASRPYLQGNYGYTF. CDR3 sequence (DNA): TGTGCCAGCAGACCATACCTACAGGGGAACTATGGCTACACCTTC.

This chain links TRBV4-1 with TRBJ2-1; tentative D call: TRBD2 (5 bases). This CDR3 is 15 amino acids long. CDR1 MGHRA and CDR2 YSYEKL come from the germline V gene. Trimming took 0 bases from V and 6 from J, leaving 12 bases between them. CDR3 DNA: TGCGCCAGCAGCCAAGAACGGGAACGCCGCAATGAGCAGTTCTTC. Its translation is CASSQERERRNEQFF.

The gene calls are TRBV7-8 and TRBJ1-2; D is uncertain. CDR1 is SGHVS, CDR2 FQNEAQ, per germline. The CDR3 totals 14 residues. Between the trimmed V and J ends, which lost 5 bases and 4 bases, there was a span of 14 bases. CDR3 in amino acids: CASSPAGGRYGYTF. In nucleotides, the CDR3 is TGTGCCAGCAGCCCCGCGGGCGGACGCTATGGCTACACCTTC.

This clone was seen only once. This chain joins TRBV7-3 and TRBJ2-3; D is ambiguous. The V gene's germline CDR1 is SGHTA and CDR2 FQGTGA. CDR3 size: 10 residues. CDR3 nucleotide sequence: TGTGCAGGTAGGGCCCATACGCAGTATTTT. It specifies CAGRAHTQYF.

This rearrangement joins TRBV29-1 to TRBJ1-2; D gene uncertain. Trimming removed 0 bases at V and 1 base at J, with 6 bases between. CDR3 length: 13 amino acids. Germline V gene data show CDR1 as SQVTM and CDR2 as ANQGSEA. As DNA, the CDR3 is TGCAGCGTTGAAGAGTTAGATAACTATGGCTACACCTTC. Residues: CSVEELDNYGYTF.